A single sample is the source of the 30 T cell receptor beta chains below, sequenced in a study of blood T cell repertoires in COVID-19. TCRdb's copy holds only in-frame clones and misses some; the assay was immunoSEQ multiplex PCR. The data contain 150,000 to 200,000 clones, approximately 87% of them seen just once; the ten biggest clones take up roughly 3.7%. The material sequenced was peripheral blood. Every receptor here comes from a man aged 18 to 35 with active or convalescent COVID-19.

The chain employs TRBV24-1 and TRBJ1-1; D perhaps matches TRBD1 (5 bases). This CDR3 spans 13 amino acids. Between the trimmed V and J ends, which lost 4 bases and 4 bases, there was a span of 9 bases. From germline, CDR1 is KGHDR and CDR2 SFDVKD. This CDR3 is CATSEPDSTEAFF. DNA for the CDR3: TGTGCCACCAGTGAACCTGACAGCACTGAAGCTTTCTTT.

The gene calls are TRBV24-1 and TRBJ2-3, with a tentative D call TRBD1 (5 bases). Trimming stripped 8 bases from V and 3 bases from J, with 23 bases between. CDR3 length: 17 amino acids. Germline lookup yields CDR1 KGHDR and CDR2 SFDVKD. CDR3 coding DNA: TGTGCCACCAAAAAGGCTGTGTTGGGGCGGTTGACAGATACGCAGTATTTT. It is translated as CATKKAVLGRLTDTQYF.

V usage is TRBV27 and J usage is TRBJ2-7; TRBD2 agrees at 7 bases. The germline CDR1 and CDR2 sequences are MNHEY and SMNVEV (reference sequence). CDR3 length: 14 amino acids. The V segment lost 6 bases and the J segment 3 bases; nucleotides outside the gene matches: 8. CDR3 sequence: CASRLGTISYEQYF. The CDR3 DNA is TGTGCCAGCAGGCTAGGGACTATAAGCTACGAGCAGTACTTC.

V usage is TRBV7-2 and J usage is TRBJ2-3, with 7 bases aligning to TRBD1. The CDR3 is 15 amino acids. Germline CDR1 and CDR2: SGHTA and FQGNSA. The J segment lost 0 bases and the V segment lost 5 bases, leaving 5 bases of the junction unmatched. CDR3 DNA sequence: TGTGCCAGCAGCACGACAGGGATTAGCACAGATACGCAGTATTTT. The encoded protein is CASSTTGISTDTQYF.

This chain uses TRBV24-1 with TRBJ2-1, with D maybe TRBD2 (7 bases). The germline CDR1 and CDR2 sequences are KGHDR and SFDVKD. Between the trimmed V and J ends, which lost 3 bases and 8 bases, there was a span of 25 bases. The CDR3 contains 18 residues. DNA for the CDR3: TGTGCCACCAGTGATGGGGCACAGTGGGAGGGGGTTTTGGATGAGCAGTTCTTC. It specifies CATSDGAQWEGVLDEQFF.

The chain couples TRBV6-5 to TRBJ1-5, with D tentatively TRBD1 (6 bases). V lost 6 bases and J lost 8, with 20 bases in between. CDR3 length: 15 residues. Germline values: CDR1 MNHEY, CDR2 SVGAGI. The CDR3 here is CASSGGATHLEPQHF. As DNA, the CDR3 is TGTGCCAGCAGCGGGGGGGCTACTCACTTGGAGCCCCAGCATTTT.

The chain joins TRBV10-3 to TRBJ2-5; D call uncertain. V was clipped by 3 bases and J by 5 bases, with 10 bases between them. Germline V gene data show CDR1 as ENHRY and CDR2 as SYGVKD. The CDR3 loop spans 13 amino acids. This CDR3 reads CAISDSGRETQYF. CDR3 DNA sequence: TGTGCCATCAGTGATTCAGGTCGGGAGACCCAGTACTTC.

The gene calls are TRBV6-5 and TRBJ2-1; 8 positions agree with TRBD2. Germline V gene data show CDR1 as MNHEY and CDR2 as SVGAGI. The CDR3 runs 14 residues. The V segment lost 6 bases and the J segment 6 bases; nucleotides outside the gene matches: 7. CDR3 amino acids: CASRRRGGVNEQFF. The DNA of the CDR3 is TGTGCCAGCAGGAGACGGGGGGGAGTCAATGAGCAGTTCTTC.

This clone is a singleton in its sample. The J gene is TRBJ2-7, the V gene TRBV6-5, with a weak D call TRBD1 (6 bases). Germline loops: CDR1 MNHEY, CDR2 SVGAGI. V lost 5 bases and J 2 bases, leaving 7 bases between the germline ends. The CDR3 consists of 12 residues. The CDR3 loop is CASSRTAYEQYV. CDR3 nucleotide sequence: TGTGCCAGCAGTAGGACAGCCTACGAGCAGTACGTC.

The chain uses TRBV3-1 (or the pseudogene TRBV3-2) and TRBJ2-5; 11 bases align to TRBD1. CDR1 LGHDT and CDR2 YNNKEL come from the germline V gene (reference sequence). V gave up 6 bases and J gave up 4 bases; unmatched junction bases: 4. This CDR3 spans 14 amino acids. Here the CDR3 reads CASSSGTGGETQYF. The CDR3, as DNA: TGTGCCAGCAGTTCCGGGACAGGGGGAGAGACCCAGTACTTC.

The J gene is TRBJ2-5, the V gene TRBV6-5; weak D call: TRBD2 (6 bases). From germline, CDR1 is MNHEY and CDR2 SVGAGI. V shed 8 bases and J shed 4 bases, with 8 bases lying between them. CDR3 length: 11 amino acids. Here the CDR3 reads CASGGIETQYF. DNA for the CDR3: TGTGCCAGCGGGGGGATAGAGACCCAGTACTTC.

The rearrangement joins TRBV11-2 to TRBJ2-1; TRBD1 is a possible D gene (6 bases). Trimming left V 1 base short and J 1 base short, with 14 bases between. The length of the CDR3 is 17 residues. Germline V gene sequence: CDR1 SGHAT, CDR2 FQNNGV. The DNA for the CDR3 is TGTGCCAGCAGCTTAGTGGGGGCTAACAGGTCCTACAATGAGCAGTTCTTC. This encodes CASSLVGANRSYNEQFF.

The V call is TRBV7-6, the J call TRBJ2-1, with a tentative D call TRBD1 (6 bases). Germline loops: CDR1 SGHVS, CDR2 FNYEAQ. V shed 2 bases and J shed 4 bases, with 12 bases lying between them. The length of the CDR3 is 15 residues. CDR3 sequence reads: CASSLRAGAYNEQFF. CDR3 sequence (DNA): TGTGCCAGCAGCTTACGGGCAGGGGCTTACAATGAGCAGTTCTTC.

The chain joins TRBV4-2 to TRBJ2-7; 7 bases fit TRBD2. Germline V gene sequence: CDR1 LGHNA, CDR2 YNFKEQ. The trim removed 2 bases at V and 4 bases at J, leaving 5 bases unmatched. This CDR3 contains 14 residues. The CDR3 sequence: CASSQRLAGYEQYF. The CDR3 nucleotides read TGTGCCAGCAGCCAAAGGTTAGCGGGTTACGAGCAGTACTTC.

V usage is TRBV4-2 and J usage is TRBJ2-2; TRBD2 agrees at 12 bases. Germline values: CDR1 LGHNA, CDR2 YNFKEQ. This CDR3 is built from 18 residues. Trimming at V came to 0 bases and at J to 4 bases, leaving 6 bases not matched to a gene. The CDR3 DNA reads TGTGCCAGCAGCCAAGATAGACTAGCGGGAGTGGCCACCGGGGAGCTGTTTTTT. The encoded protein is CASSQDRLAGVATGELFF.

The chain links TRBV10-3 to TRBJ2-1; perhaps TRBD2 as D (6 bases). CDR1 and CDR2 from the germline V gene are ENHRY and SYGVKD. Trimming took 6 bases from V and 8 from J, leaving 26 bases between them. CDR3 length: 17 residues. CDR3 sequence reads: CAIRSQPPGDSKDEQFF. The CDR3 DNA reads as TGTGCCATCAGATCCCAACCCCCCGGGGACTCGAAGGATGAGCAGTTCTTC.

This clone was seen more than once but under ten times. The V call is TRBV6-5, the J call TRBJ1-6, with D possibly matching TRBD1 (6 bases). V was shortened by 0 bases and J by 10 bases, with 16 bases between the two germline ends. This CDR3 is built from 16 residues. Germline values: CDR1 MNHEY, CDR2 SVGAGI. The CDR3 coding sequence is TGTGCCAGCAGTTACTCGAGAGGGGGAAGTGGCTCACCCCTCCACTTT. Protein product: CASSYSRGGSGSPLHF.

V is TRBV24-1 and J is TRBJ2-5, with D perhaps matching TRBD1 (5 bases). The V gene's germline CDR1 is KGHDR and CDR2 SFDVKD. This CDR3 comprises 14 residues. Between the trimmed V and J ends, which lost 1 base and 2 bases, there was a span of 7 bases. CDR3 nucleotide sequence: TGTGCCACCAGTGATTTCTCAGGGCAAGAGACCCAGTACTTC. The encoded protein is CATSDFSGQETQYF.

The rearrangement joins TRBV24-1 to TRBJ2-2, with 7 bases identical to TRBD2. The V segment lost 1 base and the J segment 6 bases; nucleotides outside the gene matches: 7. Germline V gene lookup returns CDR1 KGHDR and CDR2 SFDVKD. This CDR3 contains 16 residues. The CDR3 sequence is CATSDFKAGTAGELFF. In nucleotides, the CDR3 is TGTGCCACCAGTGATTTTAAAGCGGGGACGGCCGGGGAGCTGTTTTTT.

The rearrangement uses TRBV19 and TRBJ1-3; 7 nucleotides match TRBD1. This CDR3 is 16 amino acids long. With 4 bases clipped from V and 0 bases from J, the junction kept 6 bases outside the gene matches. Germline values: CDR1 LNHDA, CDR2 SQIVND (reference sequence). The CDR3 reads CASSRTTGSSGNTIYF. CDR3 in DNA: TGTGCCAGTAGTAGAACGACAGGGAGCTCTGGAAACACCATATATTTT.

V and J are TRBV11-3 and TRBJ2-3, with D perhaps TRBD2 (6 bases). The CDR3 is made up of 15 amino acids. Germline values: CDR1 SGHNT, CDR2 YENEEA. V was pared by 5 bases and J by 9 bases, with 21 bases between. The CDR3, as DNA: TGTGCCAGCAGCCACCCGGGCCGGGAGCCGATGACGCAGTATTTT. It yields the protein CASSHPGREPMTQYF.

There are a few counts of this clone. The chain combines TRBV9 with TRBJ1-2; TRBD1 matches at 7 bases. This CDR3 has 14 amino acids. Germline CDR1 and CDR2: SGDLS and YYNGEE. V shed 7 bases, J shed 2 bases, and the junction held 8 bases outside the gene matches. CDR3 sequence (DNA): TGTGCCAGCGACAGGGAAGGTGCGAACTATGGCTACACCTTC. Encoded protein: CASDREGANYGYTF.

V usage is TRBV9 and J usage is TRBJ1-1, with TRBD1 matching 8 bases. Germline lookup yields CDR1 SGDLS and CDR2 YYNGEE. V was pared by 6 bases and J by 4 bases, with 8 bases of the junction left unmatched. The CDR3 extends over 14 amino acids. CDR3 DNA: TGTGCCAGCACCACTGGACAGGGAGGCACTGAAGCTTTCTTT. Translated: CASTTGQGGTEAFF.

About this clone: At one of its ends the junction is not consistent with the germline gene, which may arise from a read error. The chain joins TRBV7-7 to TRBJ2-2; 9 nucleotides match TRBD2. Germline-derived CDR1 and CDR2 are SSHAT and FNYEAQ (reference sequence). This CDR3 is built from 15 residues. This CDR3 is CASSLFSGGSGELFF. The CDR3 bases are TGTGCTAGCAGCTTATTTAGCGGGGGCTCCGGGGAGCTGTTTTTT.

V usage is TRBV6-5 and J usage is TRBJ1-5; D remains ambiguous. Germline CDR1 and CDR2: MNHEY and SVGAGI. CDR3 size: 13 residues. Trimming stripped 2 bases from V and 6 bases from J, with 8 bases between. In DNA, the CDR3 is TGTGCCAGCAGTTACGAGGCGGTTCAGCCCCAGCATTTT. This codes for CASSYEAVQPQHF.

This sequence joins TRBV7-8 and TRBJ1-5, with TRBD1 matching 7 bases. Trimming cost V 5 bases and J 3 bases; bases outside gene matches: 10. Germline values: CDR1 SGHVS, CDR2 FQNEAQ. This CDR3 region has 16 residues. The chain's CDR3 is CASSRDRVGNNQPQHF. In nucleotides, the CDR3 is TGTGCCAGCAGCCGTGACAGGGTAGGGAACAATCAGCCCCAGCATTTT.

This chain links TRBV12-5 with TRBJ1-1; 10 bases line up with TRBD1. V was clipped by 1 base and J by 4 bases; unmatched bases: 6. The length of the CDR3 is 16 residues. Germline loops: CDR1 LGHNT, CDR2 FRNRAP. CDR3 in amino acids: CASGLDSGTGVTEAFF. The CDR3 coding sequence is TGTGCTAGTGGTTTGGACTCCGGGACAGGGGTCACTGAAGCTTTCTTT.

The chain couples TRBV4-1 to TRBJ1-2; 8 bases fit TRBD1. V was clipped by 0 bases and J by 3 bases; unmatched bases: 0. Germline V gene data show CDR1 as MGHRA and CDR2 as YSYEKL. The CDR3 covers 14 residues. As DNA, the CDR3 is TGCGCCAGCAGCCAAGAACAGGGGGACTATGGCTACACCTTC. Translated, it gives CASSQEQGDYGYTF.

The rearrangement links TRBV5-1 to TRBJ1-1, with 8 bases matching TRBD1. J lost 2 bases, V lost 4 bases, and 7 bases had no gene match. Germline loops: CDR1 SGHRS, CDR2 YFSETQ. The CDR3 totals 15 residues. The CDR3 DNA reads TGCGCCAGCAGCATCTCAGGGGGCCGTAACACTGAAGCTTTCTTT. Its protein product is CASSISGGRNTEAFF.

The chain uses TRBV2 and TRBJ1-5, with TRBD1 matching over 8 bases. V was clipped by 4 bases and J by 10 bases; unmatched bases: 9. Germline V gene sequence: CDR1 SNHLY, CDR2 FYNNEI. The CDR3 loop spans 14 amino acids. The CDR3 DNA reads TGTGCCAGCAGTGGAGGACAGGGCCATCGTCCCCAGCATTTT. Encoded protein: CASSGGQGHRPQHF.